This is a list of T cell receptor beta chains from one sample in a study of PD-1 blockade in classical Hodgkin lymphoma. Measured with immunoSEQ multiplex PCR; TCRdb has only the in-frame clones, and not every one. The profile shows approximately 96,000 clones, 85% to 95% of them singletons. Here the sequenced sample was peripheral blood mononuclear cells (PBMCs), taken before the fourth cycle of nivolumab. Every receptor here comes from a human donor with classical Hodgkin lymphoma. The CDR3 runs from the conserved cysteine through the conserved F or W. A D gene is named only where the DNA matches it firmly. Only part of the rows carry a size: once, few, many, or a class if the clone is expanded.

j_gene	abundance	d_gene	v_gene	CDR3aa	CDR3nt
TRBJ1-3	-	TRBD1	TRBV30	CAFSGTGTGNTIYF	TGTGCCTTCTCCGGGACAGGGACTGGAAACACCATATATTTT
TRBJ1-5	-	TRBD1	TRBV19	CASKFKGTVDQPQHF	TGTGCCAGTAAGTTTAAAGGGACAGTGGATCAGCCCCAGCATTTT
TRBJ2-2	-	-	TRBV28	CASSLGAGELFF	TGTGCCAGCAGTTTAGGAGCCGGGGAGCTGTTTTTT
TRBJ1-1	-	-	TRBV6-5	CASRRGGVNTEAFF	TGTGCCAGCAGGCGGGGGGGGGTGAACACTGAAGCTTTCTTT
TRBJ2-7	few	-	TRBV14	CASSRAGLREQYF	TGTGCCAGCAGCCGTGCCGGGCTACGCGAGCAGTACTTC
TRBJ1-5	-	TRBD1	TRBV27	CASSSLGGWGNQPQHF	TGTGCCAGCAGTTCCCTAGGGGGCTGGGGCAATCAGCCCCAGCATTTT
TRBJ2-1	-	TRBD2	TRBV19	CASEVGLAGVVRNEQFF	TGTGCCAGTGAAGTGGGGCTAGCGGGAGTAGTACGCAATGAGCAGTTCTTC
TRBJ2-3	-	TRBD1	TRBV5-5	CASRRDRGNTDTQYF	TGTGCCAGCAGAAGGGACAGGGGGAACACAGATACGCAGTATTTT
TRBJ1-3	-	TRBD1	TRBV29-1	CSVWGGTGSFRNTIYF	TGCAGCGTGTGGGGCGGGACAGGGAGTTTCAGAAACACCATATATTTT
TRBJ2-4	-	TRBD2	TRBV18	CASSPRAGGPLDIQYF	TGTGCCAGCTCACCACGGGCGGGAGGGCCGTTAGACATTCAGTACTTC
TRBJ1-2	-	-	TRBV27	CASSSLAGGYTF	TGTGCCAGCTCATCATTAGCCGGGGGCTACACCTTC
TRBJ1-5	-	TRBD1	TRBV12-5	CASGEGAQPQHF	TGTGCTAGTGGTGAGGGGGCACAGCCCCAGCATTTT
TRBJ2-7	-	TRBD2	TRBV5-1	CASSEGTSGSHYEQYF	TGCGCCAGCAGCGAAGGGACTAGCGGGAGTCATTACGAGCAGTACTTC
TRBJ2-2	-	-	TRBV5-1	CASSHAQELNTGELFF	TGCGCCAGCAGCCACGCCCAGGAGTTGAACACCGGGGAGCTGTTTTTT
TRBJ2-2	-	TRBD2	TRBV27	CASRIRGDLGTGELFF	TGTGCCAGTAGAATCCGGGGGGATCTGGGCACCGGGGAGCTGTTTTTT
TRBJ1-1	-	TRBD1	TRBV27	CASSISGGTGGVAFF	TGTGCCAGCAGTATATCCGGTGGGACAGGGGGTGTAGCTTTCTTT
TRBJ2-1	once	TRBD2	TRBV30	CAWRTRGYNEQFF	TGTGCCTGGCGGACTAGGGGCTACAATGAGCAGTTCTTC
TRBJ1-1	-	-	TRBV11-2	CASSFEMNTEAFF	TGTGCCAGCAGCTTTGAAATGAACACTGAAGCTTTCTTT
TRBJ2-3	-	TRBD2	TRBV19	CASTRSGRADTQYF	TGTGCCAGTACTCGTAGCGGGAGGGCAGATACGCAGTATTTT
TRBJ2-2	-	-	TRBV7-9	CASSLPPPGWTGELFF	TGTGCCAGCAGCCTACCCCCTCCAGGGTGGACCGGGGAGCTGTTTTTT
TRBJ1-4	-	-	TRBV7-8	CASSFTTSATNEKLFF	TGTGCCAGCAGCTTTACCACGTCTGCAACTAATGAAAAACTGTTTTTT
TRBJ1-2	-	-	TRBV6-5	CASGGVGSNYGYTF	TGTGCCAGCGGCGGCGTGGGCAGCAACTATGGCTACACCTTC
TRBJ2-5	-	TRBD1	TRBV4-1	CASSQGGRGPRETQYF	TGCGCCAGCAGCCAAGGGGGCAGGGGGCCTAGAGAGACCCAGTACTTC
TRBJ1-5	-	-	TRBV11-2	CASSLDRFQPQHF	TGTGCCAGCAGCTTAGATCGATTTCAGCCCCAGCATTTT
TRBJ1-2	few	-	TRBV5-1	CASSRDSSQYYGYTF	TGCGCCAGCAGCCGAGACAGCTCCCAGTACTATGGCTACACCTTC
TRBJ1-4	-	-	TRBV7-7	CASSQGFNEKLFF	TGTGCTAGCAGTCAGGGTTTTAATGAAAAACTGTTTTTT
TRBJ2-7	-	-	TRBV5-6	CASSLGGFRYEQYF	TGTGCCAGCAGCTTGGGGGGGTTTCGCTACGAGCAGTACTTC
TRBJ2-7	-	TRBD2	TRBV5-1	CASSAGTSAGYEQYF	TGCGCCAGCAGCGCAGGGACTAGCGCGGGGTACGAGCAGTACTTC